This T cell receptor (beta chain) was recorded in a study of blood T cells in healthy people across ages. Study-level results: Diversity was higher, and naive CD4+ cells more numerous, in long-lived donors than in aged donors. TCR beta diversity correlated strongly with naive T cell percentage.

The CDR3 has 15 residues. Trimming removed 0 bases from V and 7 bases from J; junction bases left unmatched: 4. Germline V gives CDR1 SGHDN, CDR2 FVKESK. Per-sample yields of isolated PBMCs were at least 6.5 million. With a J-beta primer mix and a sample-barcoded 5' primer, a second PCR ran roughly 6 to 11 cycles. TCRdb reprocessed the 5' RACE reads with MiXCR, giving one entry per CDR3 protein. The table includes 780,000 or so distinct CDR3 sequences, around 25% detected once. In its sample, this clonotype was seen a few times. Antigen unknown. These data also featured in a second study, about T cells of mothers and their children. From that paper: Reads recorded for TCR beta CDR3 numbered over 8 million per mother and about 3 million per child.

Sample: blood. The clonotype originates from a boy aged 5 to 17 in good health. The rearrangement joins TRBV14 to TRBJ2-1; 9 positions agree with TRBD1. The CDR3 DNA follows: TGTGCCAGCAGCCAAGAAGGGACAGGGTTGAATGAGCAGTTCTTC. Its translation is CASSQEGTGLNEQFF.